This TCR beta chain came from a study of T cell responses to AZD1222 COVID-19 vaccine. The method was immunoSEQ multiplex PCR; TCRdb's version includes in-frame clones alone and lacks a portion of them. This table holds 90,000 or so clones, roughly nine tenths found once. The CDR3 has 11 amino acids. Germline V gene sequence: CDR1 KGHSH, CDR2 LQKENI. The V end was cut by 6 bases, the J end by 4 bases, with 6 bases between. The chain uses TRBV18 and TRBJ1-1; D remains unclear. This clonotype originated in an adult who received the AZD1222 COVID-19 vaccine. Sequencing used peripheral blood, obtained 28 days after the second AZD1222 dose. The CDR3 here is CASSPGTEAFF. The DNA of the CDR3 is TGTGCCAGCTCCCCAGGCACTGAAGCTTTCTTT.